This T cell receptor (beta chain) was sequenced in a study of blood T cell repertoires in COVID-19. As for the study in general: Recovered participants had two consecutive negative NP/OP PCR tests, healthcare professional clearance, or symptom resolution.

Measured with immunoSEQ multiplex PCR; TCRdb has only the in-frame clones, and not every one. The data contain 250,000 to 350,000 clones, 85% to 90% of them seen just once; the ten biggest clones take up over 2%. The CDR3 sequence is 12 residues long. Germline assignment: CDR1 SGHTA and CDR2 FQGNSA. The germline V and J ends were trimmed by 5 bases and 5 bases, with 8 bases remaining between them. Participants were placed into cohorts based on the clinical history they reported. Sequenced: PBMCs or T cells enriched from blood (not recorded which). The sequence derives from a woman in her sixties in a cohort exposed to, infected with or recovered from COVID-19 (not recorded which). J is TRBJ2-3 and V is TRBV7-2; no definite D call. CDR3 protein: CASSPGRDTQYF. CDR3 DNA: TGTGCCAGCAGCCCAGGAAGAGATACGCAGTATTTT.